This T cell receptor (beta chain) was profiled in a study of T cells after yellow fever vaccination (dated by TCRdb to the late 2010s). Looking at the study overall: Libraries from fractions with low cell numbers were prepared with the SMART-Seq v4 Ultra Low Input RNA kit. Bulk PBMC replicates and cell subsets were isolated from blood drawn at multiple timepoints before and after both primary and secondary immunization. To follow T-cell clones before and after both primary and booster YFV17D yellow fever vaccination, bulk TCR alpha and beta repertoires underwent longitudinal sequencing. Two healthy male donors made up the cohort, one aged 18 to 29 years and the other aged 30 to 40 years. Broader findings and caveats from the paper: FACS-sorted repertoires could contain abundant contaminating clonotypes from the bulk population, so computational filtering was required. Compared with the primary T-cell response, the secondary T-cell response was faster but weaker, reaching its peak on day 5 rather than on day 15. Only a couple of donors were included in the study, so the extent to which the findings can be generalized is limited. Most clones expanded after primary vaccination were re-detected after the booster (almost 98% of CD4 and about nine tenths of CD8), suggesting broad memory maintenance. A small share of clonotypes occurred in both CD4 and CD8 compartments, likely arising from convergent recombination.

This clonotype was recorded at least ten times. Its antigen is still unknown. Base qualities are not provided; no much larger clone lies one nucleotide away. TCR cDNA was made using 5'RACE template switching, a step that added a universal primer site and unique molecular identifiers. cDNA synthesis was primed from both the TCR alpha and TCR beta constant segments. Library amplification involved two PCR steps, and the second step added sample barcodes and sequencing adapters. Sequencing of libraries was done on Illumina HiSeq 2500 (2x100 bp) or NovaSeq (2x150 bp). As for the authors' bioinformatics: Demultiplexing of reads and collapsing into UMI consensus sequences were performed with MIGEC, and V(D)J alignment was carried out with MiXCR. Vaccine-responding clonotypes were identified with edgeR using replicate PBMC samples, with FDR below 0.01 and a log2 fold change above 5 up to day 15 being required. Each bulk clonotype was labeled CD4 or CD8 based on which sequenced repertoire, CD4 or CD8, contained the clonotype at higher abundance. TCRdb took the public reads, trimmed them with fastp at Q25, ran MiXCR for clone calling and kept in-frame beta chains. Rows with a matching CDR3 protein are joined into one entry that keeps the most common DNA and genes. These V and J calls rely on TCRdb rather than the paper's analysis. This sample is represented by over 120,000 distinct CDR3 sequences; less than 8.5% of them were singletons. Together, the top ten hold more than 0.6% of the sample.

Per the publication, the treatment or condition label means: live attenuated yellow fever vaccine strain. PBMCs were isolated from peripheral blood using a standard Ficoll-Paque protocol. CD4 and CD8 T-cell fractions were isolated with Dynabeads CD4 and CD8 positive selection kits. TriZol was used to extract RNA from bulk PBMCs, from CD4 and CD8 fractions, and from dextramer-positive and dextramer-negative fractions. CDR1 and CDR2 are read off the germline V gene as SGHTA and FQGNSA. V was cut back by 5 bases and J by 9 bases, leaving a gap of 11 bases between them. The CDR3 contains 12 residues, cysteine and phenylalanine counted. Of the read, only the CDR3 DNA is kept; its 36 bases are in frame from base 1.

The TCR sequence derives from a man in his thirties or forties who received the YFV17D yellow fever vaccine. Specimen: CD4+ T cells sorted from PBMCs, collected 10 days after the yellow fever booster vaccination. The rearranged segments are TRBV7-2 and TRBJ1-5; a weak D assignment points to TRBD1 (5 bases agree). The sequenced DNA: TGTGCCAGCAGCCTATCTGGGGGGCCCCAGCATTTT. It is translated as CASSLSGGPQHF.